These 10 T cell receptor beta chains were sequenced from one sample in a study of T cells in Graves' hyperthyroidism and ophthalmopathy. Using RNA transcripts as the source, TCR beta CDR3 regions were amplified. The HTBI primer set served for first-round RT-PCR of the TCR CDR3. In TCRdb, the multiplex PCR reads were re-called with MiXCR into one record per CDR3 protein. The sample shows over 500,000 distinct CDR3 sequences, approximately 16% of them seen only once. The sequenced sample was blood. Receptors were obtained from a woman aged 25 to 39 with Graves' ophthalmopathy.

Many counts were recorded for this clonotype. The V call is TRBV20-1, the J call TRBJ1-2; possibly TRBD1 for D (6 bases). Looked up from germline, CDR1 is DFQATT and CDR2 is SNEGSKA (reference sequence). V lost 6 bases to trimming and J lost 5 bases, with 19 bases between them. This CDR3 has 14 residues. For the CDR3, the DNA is TGCAGTGCCACGGACAGTCCCACCCCATATGGCTACACCTTC. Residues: CSATDSPTPYGYTF.

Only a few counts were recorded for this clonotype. The CDR3 protein is CASSTSGKLYEQFF. CDR3 nucleotides: TGTGCCAGCAGCACTAGCGGGAAGCTATATGAGCAGTTCTTC. V and J are TRBV7-3 and TRBJ2-1; 10 nucleotides match TRBD2. Germline trimming cut 5 bases from V and 8 bases from J; bases unmatched to any gene: 6. Germline CDR1 is SGHTA and CDR2 is FQGTGA. CDR3 size: 14 residues.

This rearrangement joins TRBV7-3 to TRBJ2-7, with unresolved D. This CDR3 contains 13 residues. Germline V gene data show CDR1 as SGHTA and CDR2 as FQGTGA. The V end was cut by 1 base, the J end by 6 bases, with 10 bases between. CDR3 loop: CASSLNGLTEQYF. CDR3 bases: TGTGCCAGCAGCTTAAACGGATTGACCGAGCAGTACTTC.

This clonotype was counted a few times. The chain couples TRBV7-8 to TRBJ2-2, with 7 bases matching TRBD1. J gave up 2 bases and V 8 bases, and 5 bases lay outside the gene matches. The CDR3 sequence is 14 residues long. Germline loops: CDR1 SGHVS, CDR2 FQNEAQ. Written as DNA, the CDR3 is TGTGCCAGCGGAAGGGACAGCAACACCGGGGAGCTGTTTTTT. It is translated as CASGRDSNTGELFF.

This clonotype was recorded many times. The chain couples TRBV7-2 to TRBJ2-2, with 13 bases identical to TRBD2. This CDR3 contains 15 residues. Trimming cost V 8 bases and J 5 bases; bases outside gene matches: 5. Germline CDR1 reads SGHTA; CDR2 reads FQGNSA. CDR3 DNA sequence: TGTGCCAGCGGGGGACTAGCGGGACCAACCGGGGAGCTGTTTTTT. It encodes CASGGLAGPTGELFF.

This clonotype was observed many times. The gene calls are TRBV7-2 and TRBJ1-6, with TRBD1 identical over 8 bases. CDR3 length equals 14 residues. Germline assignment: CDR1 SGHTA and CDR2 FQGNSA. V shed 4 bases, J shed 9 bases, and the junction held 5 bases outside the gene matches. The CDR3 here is CASSSDRAPSPLHF. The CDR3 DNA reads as TGTGCCAGCAGCTCGGACAGGGCACCTTCACCCCTCCACTTT.

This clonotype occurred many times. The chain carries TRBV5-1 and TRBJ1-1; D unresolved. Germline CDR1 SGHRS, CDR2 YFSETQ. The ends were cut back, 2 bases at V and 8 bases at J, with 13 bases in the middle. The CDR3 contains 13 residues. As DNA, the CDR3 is TGCGCCAGCAGCTTTTCGCAACAGAGAGAAGCTTTCTTT. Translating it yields CASSFSQQREAFF.

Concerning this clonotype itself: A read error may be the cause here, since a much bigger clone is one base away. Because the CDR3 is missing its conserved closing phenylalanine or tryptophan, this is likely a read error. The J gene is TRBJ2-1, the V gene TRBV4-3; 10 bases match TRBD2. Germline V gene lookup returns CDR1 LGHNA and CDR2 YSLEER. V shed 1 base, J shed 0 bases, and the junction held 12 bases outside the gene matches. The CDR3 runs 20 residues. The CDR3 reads CASSQVNWTSGSNSYNEQFS. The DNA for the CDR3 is TGCGCCAGCAGCCAAGTGAATTGGACTAGCGGATCCAACTCCTACAATGAGCAGTTCTCC.

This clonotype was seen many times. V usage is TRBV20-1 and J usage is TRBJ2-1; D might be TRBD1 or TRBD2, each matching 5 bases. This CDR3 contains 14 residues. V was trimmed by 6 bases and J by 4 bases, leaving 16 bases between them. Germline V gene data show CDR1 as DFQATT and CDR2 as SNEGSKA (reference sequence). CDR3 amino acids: CSAGPGSMYNEQFF. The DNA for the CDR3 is TGCAGTGCGGGCCCAGGGAGTATGTACAATGAGCAGTTCTTC.

This CDR3 reads CAWSSGQGGNSPLHF. The CDR3 nucleotides read TGTGCCTGGAGTTCTGGCCAGGGGGGAAATTCACCCCTCCACTTT. The J gene is TRBJ1-6, the V gene TRBV30, with TRBD1 matching 7 bases. The germline V gene has CDR1 GTSNPN and CDR2 SVGIG (reference sequence). After removal of 2 bases from V and 7 bases from J, the junction contained 8 bases not matched to a gene. There are 15 residues in the CDR3.